These T cell receptor beta chains were read from a single sample in a study of blood T cell repertoires in COVID-19. Sequencing was performed with immunoSEQ multiplex PCR; in TCRdb, only in-frame clones are kept and a portion is missing. Here the sample spans around 300,000 clones, 90% being singletons. The sequencing input was PBMCs or T cells enriched from blood (not recorded which). The source of these receptors is a woman aged 18-29 years with acute COVID-19. Each CDR3 is given with its conserved first and last residue. Fields, in order: D gene, V gene, J gene, clone size, CDR3 DNA, CDR3 protein. D genes are given only for firm matches. Clone size is given for some rows only: seen once, a few or many times, or a class if the clone is expanded.

-	TRBV11-3	TRBJ2-1	once	TGTGCCAGCAGCTCTTATGGCGGGGCTAACGAGCAGTTCTTC	CASSSYGGANEQFF
TRBD1	TRBV7-9	TRBJ2-7	-	TGTGCCAGCAGCTCTACCGACAGGGCCCACGAGCAGTACTTC	CASSSTDRAHEQYF
-	TRBV19	TRBJ2-7	-	TGTGCCAGTAGTATGACAGCAACCTACGAGCAGTACTTC	CASSMTATYEQYF
TRBD2	TRBV27	TRBJ2-1	-	TGTGCCAGCAAAAGGACTAGCAGCTACAATGAGCAGTTCTTC	CASKRTSSYNEQFF
-	TRBV6-5	TRBJ2-7	-	TGTGCCAGCAGTTACGGCAGTACCTACGAGCAGTACTTC	CASSYGSTYEQYF
TRBD1	TRBV2	TRBJ1-1	-	TGTGCCAGCAGAGGGGGCAGGGGAGTCCCTGAAGCTTTCTTT	CASRGGRGVPEAFF
-	TRBV18	TRBJ2-1	-	TGTGCCAGCTCACCCCCCCCTGGAACTAGCTCCTACAATGAGCAGTTCTTC	CASSPPPGTSSYNEQFF
TRBD2	TRBV5-1	TRBJ2-1	few	TGCGCCAGCAGCTTGTTAGGGTTAGCGGGAGGGTTGACCTACAATGAGCAGTTCTTC	CASSLLGLAGGLTYNEQFF
-	TRBV18	TRBJ1-1	-	TGTGCCAGCTCACCAACAACAGGGATGAACACTGAAGCTTTCTTT	CASSPTTGMNTEAFF
-	TRBV7-8	TRBJ1-4	-	TGTGCCAGCTACCCGGGCCGGGGGTATAATGAAAAACTGTTTTTT	CASYPGRGYNEKLFF
-	TRBV29-1	TRBJ1-1	-	TGCAGCGTTACGGACAGACAAGACACTGAAGCTTTCTTT	CSVTDRQDTEAFF
TRBD1	TRBV4-1	TRBJ2-3	-	TGCGCCAGCCGGGACAGGCTTTACACAGATACGCAGTATTTT	CASRDRLYTDTQYF
-	TRBV14	TRBJ2-7	-	TGTGCCAGCAGCGTCGCTTTCGGGAGTGGCTCCTACGAGCAGTACTTC	CASSVAFGSGSYEQYF
-	TRBV12-1	TRBJ1-4	-	TGTGCCAGCAGCTTTCTATTCTTGGTCACCCCAGGGGGAGAGGGTGAAAAACTGTTTTTT	CASSFLFLVTPGGEGEKLFF
-	TRBV25-1	TRBJ1-2	-	TGTGCCAGCAGCCCGGTGAGGCAGAACTATGGCTACACCTTC	CASSPVRQNYGYTF
-	TRBV2	TRBJ2-6	-	TGTGCCAGCAGCCACCCGAGCTCTGGGGCCAACGTCCTGACTTTC	CASSHPSSGANVLTF
-	TRBV6-2/TRBV6-3	TRBJ1-2	-	TGTGCCAGCAGTACGCCAGGGCTCGATGGCTACACCTTC	CASSTPGLDGYTF
-	TRBV15	TRBJ2-1	once	TGTGCCACCAGCAGAGATCCCACTAGAGGGTACAATGAGCAGTTCTTC	CATSRDPTRGYNEQFF
TRBD1	TRBV5-1	TRBJ1-1	few	TGCGCCAGCAGCTCTCAAACAGGGGTCGCGGAAGCTTTCTTT	CASSSQTGVAEAFF
-	TRBV11-1	TRBJ2-3	-	TGTGCCAGCAGCTTACACTTCACAGATACGCAGTATTTT	CASSLHFTDTQYF
-	TRBV18	TRBJ2-7	-	TGTGCCAGCTCACCGAGGACAGATTACGAGCAGTACTTC	CASSPRTDYEQYF
-	TRBV7-2	TRBJ2-7	-	TGTGCCAGCAGCTTAGAACCAGGGGCCTACGAGCAGTACTTC	CASSLEPGAYEQYF
-	TRBV21-1	TRBJ1-6	-	TGTGCCAGCAGTCGATGTGGACAGATCAATTCACCCCTCCACTTT	CASSRCGQINSPLHF
TRBD1	TRBV5-6	TRBJ2-3	-	TGTGCCAGCAGCACGGACAGGGTGGCAGATACGCAGTATTTT	CASSTDRVADTQYF
-	TRBV6-5	TRBJ2-5	-	TGTGCCAGCAGTTGGAGCTACCAAGAGACCCAGTACTTC	CASSWSYQETQYF
TRBD2	TRBV7-6	TRBJ2-1	-	TGTGCCAGCAGCTTTGCGGGAGTTTCTGAGCAGTTCTTC	CASSFAGVSEQFF
TRBD1	TRBV27	TRBJ1-4	-	TGTGCCAGCAGTTTATCCCGACAGGGCCGAAAACTGTTTTTT	CASSLSRQGRKLFF
TRBD2	TRBV5-1	TRBJ2-5	-	TGCGCCAGCAGCTTGGCTGGCGGGGGAAGACAAGAGACCCAGTACTTC	CASSLAGGGRQETQYF
TRBD2	TRBV18	TRBJ2-7	-	TGTGCCAGCTCACCGTCCCCTAGCGGCAGCTCCTACGAGCAGTACTTC	CASSPSPSGSSYEQYF
TRBD2	TRBV4-1	TRBJ2-1	-	TGCGCCAGCAGCCAAGATCGGGTCGGGGGGAGGCCTTACAATGAGCAGTTCTTC	CASSQDRVGGRPYNEQFF
TRBD2	TRBV6-1	TRBJ2-1	-	TGTGCCAGCAGTGACGCTAGCGGCTACAATGAGCAGTTCTTC	CASSDASGYNEQFF
TRBD2	TRBV7-9	TRBJ2-2	-	TGTGCCAGCAGCTTAGGCGGGAGGCCACGCACCGGGGAGCTGTTTTTT	CASSLGGRPRTGELFF
TRBD1	TRBV28	TRBJ1-5	-	TGTGCCAGCAGTTCCAGACAGGGTAAAGGTCAGCCCCAGCATTTT	CASSSRQGKGQPQHF
-	TRBV11-2	TRBJ2-4	-	TGTGCCAGCAACCCTGGGAGTTGGGCAGTTAGGCAAAACATTCAGTACTTC	CASNPGSWAVRQNIQYF
-	TRBV5-1	TRBJ2-7	-	TGCGCCAGCAGCTTGGGTGCAGAAACCTACGAGCAGTACTTC	CASSLGAETYEQYF
TRBD2	TRBV7-9	TRBJ2-1	-	TGTGCCAGCAGCGGGGGGGACTTTAAAAAGTCGGAGCAGTTCTTC	CASSGGDFKKSEQFF
-	TRBV18	TRBJ2-3	once	TGTGCCAGCTCACCAAGGCTACAGGGAGGCACAGATACGCAGTATTTT	CASSPRLQGGTDTQYF
-	TRBV27	TRBJ2-5	-	TGTGCCAGCAGATTAGCGGACCAAGAGACCCAGTACTTC	CASRLADQETQYF
-	TRBV3-1/TRBV3-2	TRBJ2-7	-	TGTGCCAGCAGCCAACGGCTGGGAGGGGGAAACGACGAGCAGTACTTC	CASSQRLGGGNDEQYF
-	TRBV11-2	TRBJ1-2	-	TGTGCCAGCAGCTTAGGCGACAGGACCTCATTATATGGCTACACCTTC	CASSLGDRTSLYGYTF
TRBD2	TRBV6-5	TRBJ2-1	-	TGTGCCAGCAATCGCGGGAGTAGCGCATACAATGAGCAGTTCTTC	CASNRGSSAYNEQFF
-	TRBV2	TRBJ1-1	-	TGTGCCAGCAGCGAAGACAGGAACACTGAAGCTTTCTTT	CASSEDRNTEAFF